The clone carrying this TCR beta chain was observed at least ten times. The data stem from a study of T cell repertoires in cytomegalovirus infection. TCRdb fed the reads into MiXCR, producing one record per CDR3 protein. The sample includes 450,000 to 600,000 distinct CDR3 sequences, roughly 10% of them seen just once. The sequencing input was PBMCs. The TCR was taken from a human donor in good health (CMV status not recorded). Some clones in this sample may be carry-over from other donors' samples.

The chain's CDR3 is CASSLVRNHEAFF. CDR3 coding DNA: TGTGCCAGCAGCTTAGTCAGGAATCATGAAGCTTTCTTT. This rearrangement joins TRBV11-2 to TRBJ1-1; D unclear. V lost 1 base and J lost 7, with 10 bases in between. CDR3 length equals 13 residues. Germline assignment: CDR1 SGHAT and CDR2 FQNNGV. The full variable domain, completed using reference TRBV11-2 and TRBJ1-1, is EAGVAQSPRYKIIEKRQSVAFWCNPISGHATLYWYQQILGQGPKLLIQFQNNGVVDDSQLPKDRFSAERLKGVDSTLKIQPAKLEDSAVYLCASSLVRNHEAFFGQGTRLTVV.